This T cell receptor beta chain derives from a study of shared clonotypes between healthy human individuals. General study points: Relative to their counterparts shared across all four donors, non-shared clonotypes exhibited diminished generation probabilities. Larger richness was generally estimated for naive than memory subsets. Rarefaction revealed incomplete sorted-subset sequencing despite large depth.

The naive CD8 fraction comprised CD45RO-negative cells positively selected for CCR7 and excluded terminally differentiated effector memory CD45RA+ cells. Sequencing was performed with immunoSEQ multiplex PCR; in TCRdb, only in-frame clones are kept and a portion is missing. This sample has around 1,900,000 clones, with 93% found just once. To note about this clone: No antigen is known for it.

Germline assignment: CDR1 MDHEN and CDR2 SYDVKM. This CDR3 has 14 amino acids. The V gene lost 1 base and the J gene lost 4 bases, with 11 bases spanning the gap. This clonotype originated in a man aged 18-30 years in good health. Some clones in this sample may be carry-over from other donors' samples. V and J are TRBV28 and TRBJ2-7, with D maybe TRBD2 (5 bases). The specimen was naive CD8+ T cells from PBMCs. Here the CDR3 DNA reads TGTGCCAGCAGTTTATTACCTAGCAAGTACGAGCAGTACTTC. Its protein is CASSLLPSKYEQYF.